A single sample is the source of the 21 T cell receptor beta chains below, sequenced in a study of spatial heterogeneity in lung cancer. As to time point: sample taken at primary tumor resection. Unsorted whole RNA of tumor, nontumor lung or frozen PBMC was sequenced. MiXCR was run by TCRdb on the 5' RACE reads, yielding one entry per CDR3 protein. The sample comprises roughly 60,000 distinct CDR3 sequences, 7.5% to 8.5% of which are singletons, and about 16% rests with the top ten. Sequenced material: PBMCs, taken at surgery. These TCRs come from a female donor with early-stage non-small cell lung cancer.

This clonotype was observed at least ten times. This chain uses TRBV10-3 with TRBJ1-5; TRBD1 agrees at 7 bases. CDR3 length equals 15 residues. Germline-derived CDR1 and CDR2 are ENHRY and SYGVKD. J gave up 6 bases and V 0 bases, and 5 bases lay outside the gene matches. Here the CDR3 DNA reads TGTGCCATCAGTGAGTCGAAGGCAGGGGGTCAGCCCCAGCATTTT. Translating it yields CAISESKAGGQPQHF.

This clonotype has only a few counts. V is TRBV12-3 or TRBV12-4 and J is TRBJ1-5; 7 positions match TRBD1. V dropped 4 bases and J dropped 5; count of bases not matched to a gene: 5. This CDR3 region has 14 residues. The CDR3: CASSWGDSYQPQHF. CDR3 DNA sequence: TGTGCCAGCAGTTGGGGGGACAGTTATCAGCCCCAGCATTTT.

The J gene is TRBJ1-1, the V gene TRBV5-4; a weak D match, TRBD1 (5 bases). With 5 bases removed from V and 0 bases from J, the gap between germline ends came to 14 bases. The CDR3 totals 15 residues. CDR1 is SGHNT, CDR2 YYREEE, per germline (reference sequence). CDR3 protein: CASRQTDRLNTEAFF. The CDR3 coding sequence is TGTGCCAGCAGACAAACTGACAGATTGAACACTGAAGCTTTCTTT.

This chain links TRBV5-1 with TRBJ2-4; D uncertain. V lost 0 bases to trimming and J lost 8 bases, with 15 bases between them. The germline CDR1 and CDR2 sequences are SGHRS and YFSETQ. The CDR3 extends over 15 amino acids. The CDR3 protein is CASSLEGMGGDIQYF. The CDR3 bases are TGCGCCAGCAGCTTGGAAGGGATGGGTGGAGACATTCAGTACTTC. The whole variable domain, remainder taken from reference TRBV5-1 and TRBJ2-4, is KAGVTQTPRYLIKTRGQQVTLSCSPISGHRSVSWYQQTPGQGLQFLFEYFSETQRNKGNFPGRFSGRQFSNSRSEMNVSTLELGDSALYLCASSLEGMGGDIQYFGAGTRLSVL.

V and J are TRBV9 and TRBJ1-4; TRBD1 matches 8 bases. The CDR3 consists of 17 residues. J gave up 7 bases and V 0 bases, and 11 bases lay outside the gene matches. CDR1 and CDR2 (germline): SGDLS, YYNGEE. This CDR3 is CASSVAPLDRGGEKLFF. The CDR3 bases are TGTGCCAGCAGCGTAGCCCCCCTTGACAGGGGTGGTGAAAAACTGTTTTTT.

J is TRBJ1-2 and V is TRBV7-3; tentatively, D is TRBD1 (6 bases). The V gene's germline CDR1 is SGHTA and CDR2 FQGTGA. The CDR3 contains 16 residues. Trimming took 4 bases from V and 7 from J, leaving 22 bases between them. CDR3 bases: TGTGCCAGCAGCTCCCATGAGGAGGGGGGAACGGCTGGCTACACCTTC. As protein: CASSSHEEGGTAGYTF.

By its share, this clonotype is medium-sized. This sequence joins TRBV9 and TRBJ2-1; D assignment may be TRBD1 or TRBD2 (5 bases each). The germline V and J ends were trimmed by 0 bases and 9 bases, with 10 bases remaining between them. Germline assignment: CDR1 SGDLS and CDR2 YYNGEE. The CDR3 runs 13 residues. The CDR3 here is CASSVGGTSEQFF. The CDR3 DNA follows: TGTGCCAGCAGCGTAGGAGGGACGAGTGAGCAGTTCTTC.

This clonotype was seen many times. V usage is TRBV2 and J usage is TRBJ1-4; 7 nucleotides agree with TRBD1. In germline, CDR1 is SNHLY, CDR2 FYNNEI. The V gene end was trimmed by 4 bases and the J gene end by 1 base; junction bases not matched to a gene: 3. This CDR3 contains 15 residues. CDR3 DNA: TGTGCCAGCAGTGCAGGGGGTGGAACTAATGAAAAACTGTTTTTT. It specifies CASSAGGGTNEKLFF. Filled out from reference TRBV2 and TRBJ1-4, the complete variable domain reads EPEVTQTPSHQVTQMGQEVILRCVPISNHLYFYWYRQILGQKVEFLVSFYNNEISEKSEIFDDQFSVERPDGSNFTLKIRSTKLEDSAMYFCASSAGGGTNEKLFFGSGTQLSVL.

This rearrangement joins TRBV20-1 to TRBJ2-5; the D gene is possibly TRBD1 (5 bases). The CDR3 extends over 11 amino acids. Germline values: CDR1 DFQATT, CDR2 SNEGSKA (reference sequence). As DNA, the CDR3 is TGCCAGGGCCAACAAGAAGAGACCCAGTACTTC. Its translation: CQGQQEETQYF.

This chain connects TRBV27 to TRBJ1-2; 9 positions match TRBD1. The CDR3 runs 15 residues. V gave up 6 bases and J gave up 1 base; unmatched junction bases: 6. Germline V gene data show CDR1 as MNHEY and CDR2 as SMNVEV (reference sequence). This CDR3 is CASSLQGALNYGYTF. CDR3 sequence (DNA): TGTGCCAGCAGCCTACAGGGGGCCCTTAACTATGGCTACACCTTC.

This clonotype was counted many times. The V and J genes are TRBV10-3 and TRBJ2-7, with 8 positions matching TRBD1. CDR3 length equals 15 residues. Per the germline V gene, CDR1 is ENHRY and CDR2 is SYGVKD. With V trimmed by 4 bases and J by 7 bases, 12 bases remained unmatched. The CDR3: CAISASETGVGEQYV. The CDR3 DNA follows: TGTGCCATCAGTGCCTCGGAGACAGGGGTTGGGGAGCAGTACGTC.

This chain links TRBV4-1 with TRBJ2-2; D may correspond to TRBD1 or TRBD2 (6 bases each). The V gene's germline CDR1 is MGHRA and CDR2 YSYEKL. V gave up 5 bases and J gave up 2 bases, with 12 bases separating them. This CDR3 is built from 15 residues. The DNA of the CDR3 is TGCGCCAGCAGCTGGACAGCGGGCAACACCGGGGAGCTGTTTTTT. The encoded protein is CASSWTAGNTGELFF.

This clonotype showed up many times. The chain uses TRBV7-2 and TRBJ2-5; D call uncertain. Looked up from germline, CDR1 is SGHTA and CDR2 is FQGNSA. V was shortened by 6 bases and J by 5 bases, with 16 bases between the two germline ends. The CDR3 runs 14 residues. CDR3 bases: TGTGCCAGCAGTCCCCGGACGGCCGCGGAGACCCAGTACTTC. Translation gives CASSPRTAAETQYF.

This clonotype was observed a handful of times. The chain couples TRBV18 to TRBJ1-2, with a possible D match to TRBD1 (5 bases). Per the germline V gene, CDR1 is KGHSH and CDR2 is LQKENI. Between the trimmed V and J ends, which lost 4 bases and 1 base, there was a span of 16 bases. This CDR3 is built from 16 residues. The CDR3 here is CASSRTQVRDNYGYTF. The DNA for the CDR3 is TGTGCCAGCTCACGAACACAGGTCCGTGATAACTATGGCTACACCTTC.

This clonotype was found many times. The J gene is TRBJ2-1, the V gene TRBV19, with a possible D match to TRBD2 (6 bases). The germline V gene has CDR1 LNHDA and CDR2 SQIVND (reference sequence). The CDR3 spans 14 residues. V lost 5 bases to trimming and J lost 6 bases, with 14 bases between them. The CDR3 region has the DNA TGTGCCAGTAGTCCGGGACTCCGACCCAATGAGCAGTTCTTC. Translation gives CASSPGLRPNEQFF.

The chain has TRBV28 and TRBJ1-5, with D possibly TRBD1 on 6 matching bases. Germline CDR1 is MDHEN and CDR2 is SYDVKM. Trimming removed 6 bases from V and 0 bases from J, with 12 bases in between. This CDR3 is 15 amino acids long. CDR3 nucleotides: TGTGCCAGCAGGCACAGGGACCTTAGCAATCAGCCCCAGCATTTT. Its protein is CASRHRDLSNQPQHF.

This clonotype was observed a few times. The gene calls are TRBV10-3 and TRBJ2-1, with D perhaps matching TRBD2 (7 bases). The CDR3 is made up of 14 amino acids. Trimming took off 3 bases at V and 12 bases at J, with 18 bases between the two ends. Germline assignment: CDR1 ENHRY and CDR2 SYGVKD. The CDR3 region has the DNA TGTGCCATCAGTGACCCGGGGGGCTCCAAGGGGCAGTTCTTC. The encoded protein is CAISDPGGSKGQFF.

This clonotype showed up many times. This chain joins TRBV29-1 and TRBJ1-1; D might be TRBD1 (5 bases). Germline CDR1 reads SQVTM; CDR2 reads ANQGSEA. Trimming pared 8 bases from V and 3 bases from J, leaving 13 bases between. This CDR3 comprises 12 residues. CDR3 in amino acids: CSSVRQYTEAFF. The CDR3 DNA is TGCAGCTCTGTACGACAGTACACTGAAGCTTTCTTT.

This clonotype was recorded many times. The chain combines TRBV20-1 with TRBJ2-2; 8 bases map to TRBD2. J was trimmed by 3 bases and V by 2 bases; bases with no gene match: 8. CDR1 and CDR2 from the germline V gene are DFQATT and SNEGSKA (reference sequence). This CDR3 has 16 residues. The CDR3 coding sequence is TGCAGTGCTAGAACCGCGGGGGGCCCTCACACCGGGGAGCTGTTTTTT. Translated: CSARTAGGPHTGELFF.

The chain is built from TRBV7-2 and TRBJ1-5, with a tentative D call TRBD1 (6 bases). Germline-derived CDR1 and CDR2 are SGHTA and FQGNSA. The CDR3 has 15 residues. V lost 1 base and J lost 5, with 12 bases in between. The CDR3 loop is CASSLVAGEYQPQHF. The DNA of the CDR3 is TGTGCCAGCAGCTTAGTGGCAGGGGAGTATCAGCCCCAGCATTTT. The whole variable domain, remainder taken from reference TRBV7-2 and TRBJ1-5, is GAGVSQSPSNKVTEKGKDVELRCDPISGHTALYWYRQSLGQGLEFLIYFQGNSAPDKSGLPSDRFSAERTGGSVSTLTIQRTQQEDSAVYLCASSLVAGEYQPQHFGDGTRLSIL.

This clonotype was counted only a few times. The V gene is TRBV24-1, the J gene TRBJ2-3; 10 bases are shared with TRBD2. The CDR3 covers 17 residues. The V gene end was trimmed by 3 bases and the J gene end by 1 base; junction bases not matched to a gene: 6. Germline loops: CDR1 KGHDR, CDR2 SFDVKD. CDR3 in amino acids: CATSDLLAGAGTDTQYF. CDR3 DNA sequence: TGTGCCACCAGTGATCTGCTAGCGGGGGCTGGCACAGATACGCAGTATTTT.